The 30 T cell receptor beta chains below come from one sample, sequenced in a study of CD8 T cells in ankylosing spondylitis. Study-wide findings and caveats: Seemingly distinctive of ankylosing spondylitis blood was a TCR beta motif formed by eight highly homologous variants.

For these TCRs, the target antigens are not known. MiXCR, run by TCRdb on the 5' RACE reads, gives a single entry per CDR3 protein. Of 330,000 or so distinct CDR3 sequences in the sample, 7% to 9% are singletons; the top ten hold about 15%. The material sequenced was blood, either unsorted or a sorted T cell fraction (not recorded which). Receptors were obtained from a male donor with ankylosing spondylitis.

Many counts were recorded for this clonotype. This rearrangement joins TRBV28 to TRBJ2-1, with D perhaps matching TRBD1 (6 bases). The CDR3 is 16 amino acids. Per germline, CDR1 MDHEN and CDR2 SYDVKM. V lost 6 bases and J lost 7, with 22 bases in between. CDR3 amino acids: CASSSSPRSRGNEQFF. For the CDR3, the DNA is TGTGCCAGCAGCTCCTCCCCTAGATCGAGGGGGAATGAGCAGTTCTTC.

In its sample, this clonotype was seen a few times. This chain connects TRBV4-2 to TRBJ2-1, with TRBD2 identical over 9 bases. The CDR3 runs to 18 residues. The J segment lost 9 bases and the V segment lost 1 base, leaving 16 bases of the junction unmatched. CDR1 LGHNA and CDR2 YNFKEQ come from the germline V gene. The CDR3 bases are TGTGCCAGCAGCCAAGTATTTAGCCGGACTAGCGTTTCAAGTGAGCAGTTCTTC. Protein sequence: CASSQVFSRTSVSSEQFF.

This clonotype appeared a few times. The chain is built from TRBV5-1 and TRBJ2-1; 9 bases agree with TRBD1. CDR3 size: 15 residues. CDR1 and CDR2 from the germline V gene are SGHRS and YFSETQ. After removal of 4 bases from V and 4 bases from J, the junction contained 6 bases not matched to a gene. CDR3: CASSHNRGRYNEQFF. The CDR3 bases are TGCGCCAGCAGCCACAACAGGGGGCGATACAATGAGCAGTTCTTC. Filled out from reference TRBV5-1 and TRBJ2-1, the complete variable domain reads KAGVTQTPRYLIKTRGQQVTLSCSPISGHRSVSWYQQTPGQGLQFLFEYFSETQRNKGNFPGRFSGRQFSNSRSEMNVSTLELGDSALYLCASSHNRGRYNEQFFGPGTRLTVL.

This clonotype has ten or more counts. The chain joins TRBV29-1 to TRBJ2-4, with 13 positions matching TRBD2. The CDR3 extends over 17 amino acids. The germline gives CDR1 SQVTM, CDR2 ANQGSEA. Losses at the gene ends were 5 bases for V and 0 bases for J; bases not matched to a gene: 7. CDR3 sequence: CSVILAGGLLAKNIQYF. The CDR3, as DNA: TGCAGCGTTATACTAGCGGGAGGGCTACTAGCCAAAAACATTCAGTACTTC.

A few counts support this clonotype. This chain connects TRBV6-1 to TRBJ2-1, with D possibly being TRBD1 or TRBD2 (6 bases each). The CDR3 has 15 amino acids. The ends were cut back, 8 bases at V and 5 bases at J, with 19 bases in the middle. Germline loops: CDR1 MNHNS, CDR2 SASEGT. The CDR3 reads CASHERGDSNNEQFF. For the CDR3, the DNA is TGTGCCAGCCACGAAAGGGGGGACTCGAACAATGAGCAGTTCTTC.

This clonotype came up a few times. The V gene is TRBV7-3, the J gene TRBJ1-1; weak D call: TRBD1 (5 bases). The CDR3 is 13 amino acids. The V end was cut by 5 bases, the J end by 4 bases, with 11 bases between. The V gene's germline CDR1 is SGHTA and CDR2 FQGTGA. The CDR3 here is CASSQGTTTEAFF. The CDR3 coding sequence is TGTGCCAGCAGCCAAGGGACGACCACTGAAGCTTTCTTT.

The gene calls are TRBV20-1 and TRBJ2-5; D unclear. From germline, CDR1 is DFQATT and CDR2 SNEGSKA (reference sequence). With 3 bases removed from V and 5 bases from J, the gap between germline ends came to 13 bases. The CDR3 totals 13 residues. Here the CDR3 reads CSASLPPWETQYF. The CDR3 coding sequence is TGCAGTGCTAGTTTACCCCCCTGGGAGACCCAGTACTTC.

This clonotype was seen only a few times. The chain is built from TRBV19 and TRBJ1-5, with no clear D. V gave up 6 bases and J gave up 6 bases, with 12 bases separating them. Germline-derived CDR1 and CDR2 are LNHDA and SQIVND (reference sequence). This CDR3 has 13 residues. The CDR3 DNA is TGTGCCAGTAGCCTGTCGAGTCCTCAGCCCCAGCATTTT. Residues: CASSLSSPQPQHF.

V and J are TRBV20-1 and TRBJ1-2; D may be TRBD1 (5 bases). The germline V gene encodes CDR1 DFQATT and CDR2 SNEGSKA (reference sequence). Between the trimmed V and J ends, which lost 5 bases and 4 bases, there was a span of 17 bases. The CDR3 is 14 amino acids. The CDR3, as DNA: TGCAGTGCTGCTCAGGGAACTTGGGGCTATGGCTACACCTTC. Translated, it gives CSAAQGTWGYGYTF.

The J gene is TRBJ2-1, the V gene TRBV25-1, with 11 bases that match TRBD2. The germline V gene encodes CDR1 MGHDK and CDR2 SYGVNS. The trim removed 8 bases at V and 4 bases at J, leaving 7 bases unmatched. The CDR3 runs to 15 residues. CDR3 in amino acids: CASGVTSGVYNEQFF. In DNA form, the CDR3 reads TGTGCCAGCGGGGTGACTAGCGGGGTATACAATGAGCAGTTCTTC.

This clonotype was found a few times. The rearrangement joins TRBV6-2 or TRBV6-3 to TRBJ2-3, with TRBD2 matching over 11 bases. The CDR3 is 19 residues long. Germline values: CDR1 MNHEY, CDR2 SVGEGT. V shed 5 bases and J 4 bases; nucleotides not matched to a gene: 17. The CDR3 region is CASSRPAKSSGRIADTQYF. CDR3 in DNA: TGTGCCAGCAGTCGCCCCGCCAAATCTAGCGGGAGGATCGCAGATACGCAGTATTTT.

Written as DNA, the CDR3 is TGTGCCAGCTCACGGACTAGCGGGAACGACAATGAGCAGTTCTTC. Its protein is CASSRTSGNDNEQFF. The chain couples TRBV18 to TRBJ2-1; 12 bases match TRBD2. The germline CDR1 and CDR2 sequences are KGHSH and LQKENI. The CDR3 is 15 residues long. After removal of 4 bases from V and 5 bases from J, the junction contained 3 bases not matched to a gene.

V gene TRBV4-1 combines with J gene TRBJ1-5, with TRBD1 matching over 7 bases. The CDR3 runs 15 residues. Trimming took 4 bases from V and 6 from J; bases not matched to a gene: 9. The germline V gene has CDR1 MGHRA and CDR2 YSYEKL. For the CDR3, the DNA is TGCGCCAGCAGCCCGACGACAGGGCTTCGTCAGCCCCAGCATTTT. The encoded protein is CASSPTTGLRQPQHF.

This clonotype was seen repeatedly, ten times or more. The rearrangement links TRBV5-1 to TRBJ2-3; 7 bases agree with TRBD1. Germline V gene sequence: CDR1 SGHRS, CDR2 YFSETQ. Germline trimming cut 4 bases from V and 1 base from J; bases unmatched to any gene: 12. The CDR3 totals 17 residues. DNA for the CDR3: TGCGCCAGCAGCCACCAAACCGGGACAGAACGCACAGATACGCAGTATTTT. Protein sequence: CASSHQTGTERTDTQYF. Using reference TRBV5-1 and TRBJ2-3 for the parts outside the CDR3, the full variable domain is KAGVTQTPRYLIKTRGQQVTLSCSPISGHRSVSWYQQTPGQGLQFLFEYFSETQRNKGNFPGRFSGRQFSNSRSEMNVSTLELGDSALYLCASSHQTGTERTDTQYFGPGTRLTVL.

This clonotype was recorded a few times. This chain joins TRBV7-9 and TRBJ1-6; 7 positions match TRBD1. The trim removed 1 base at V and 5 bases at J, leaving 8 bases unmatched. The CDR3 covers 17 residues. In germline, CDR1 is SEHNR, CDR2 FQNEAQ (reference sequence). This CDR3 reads CASSLVPRDRNNSPLHF. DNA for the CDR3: TGTGCCAGCAGCTTAGTTCCCCGGGACAGAAATAATTCACCCCTCCACTTT.

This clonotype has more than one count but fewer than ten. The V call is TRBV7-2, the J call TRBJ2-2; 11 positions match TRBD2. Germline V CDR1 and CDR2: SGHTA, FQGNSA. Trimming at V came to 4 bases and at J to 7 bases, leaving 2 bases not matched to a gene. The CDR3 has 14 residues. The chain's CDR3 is CASSSLAGVGELFF. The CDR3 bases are TGTGCCAGCAGCTCACTAGCGGGAGTCGGGGAGCTGTTTTTT.

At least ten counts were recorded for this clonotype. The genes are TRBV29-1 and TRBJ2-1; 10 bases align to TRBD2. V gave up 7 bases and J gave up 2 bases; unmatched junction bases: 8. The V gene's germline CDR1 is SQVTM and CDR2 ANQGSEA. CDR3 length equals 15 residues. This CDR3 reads CSAEGTSEAYNEQFF. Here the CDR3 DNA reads TGCAGCGCCGAAGGGACTAGCGAAGCCTACAATGAGCAGTTCTTC.

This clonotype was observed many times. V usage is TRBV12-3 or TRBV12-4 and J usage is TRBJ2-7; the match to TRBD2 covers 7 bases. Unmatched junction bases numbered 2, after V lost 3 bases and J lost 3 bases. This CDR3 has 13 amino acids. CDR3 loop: CASSFRGSYEQYF. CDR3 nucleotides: TGTGCCAGCAGTTTCCGCGGGAGCTACGAGCAGTACTTC.

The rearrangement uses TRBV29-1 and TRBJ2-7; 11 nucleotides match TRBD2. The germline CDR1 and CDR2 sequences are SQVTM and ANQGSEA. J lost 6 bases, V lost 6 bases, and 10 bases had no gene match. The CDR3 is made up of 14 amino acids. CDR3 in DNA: TGCAGCGTCGACACTAGCGGGAGTTCCCCCGAGCAGTACTTC. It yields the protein CSVDTSGSSPEQYF.

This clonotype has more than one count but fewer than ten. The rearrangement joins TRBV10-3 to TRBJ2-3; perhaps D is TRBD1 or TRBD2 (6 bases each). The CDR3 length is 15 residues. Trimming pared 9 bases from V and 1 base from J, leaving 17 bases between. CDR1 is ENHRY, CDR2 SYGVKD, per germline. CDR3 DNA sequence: TGTGCCATAGGGTCCGGGGGCGCGGGCACAGATACGCAGTATTTT. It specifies CAIGSGGAGTDTQYF.

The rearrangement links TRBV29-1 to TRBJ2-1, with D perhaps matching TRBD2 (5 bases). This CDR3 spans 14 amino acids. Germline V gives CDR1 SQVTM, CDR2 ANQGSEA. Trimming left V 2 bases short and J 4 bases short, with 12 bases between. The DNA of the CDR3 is TGCAGCGTTGAACACTCAAGGAGGTACAATGAGCAGTTCTTC. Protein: CSVEHSRRYNEQFF.

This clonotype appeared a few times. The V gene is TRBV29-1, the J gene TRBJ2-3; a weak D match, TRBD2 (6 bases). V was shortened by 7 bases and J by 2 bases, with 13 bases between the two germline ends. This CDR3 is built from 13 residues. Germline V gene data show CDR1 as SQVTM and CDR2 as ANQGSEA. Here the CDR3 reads CSARDWLTDTQYF. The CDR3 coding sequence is TGCAGCGCCCGGGACTGGCTCACAGATACGCAGTATTTT.

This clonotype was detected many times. The CDR3 spells CASSDNRGIWEKLFF. The CDR3 coding sequence is TGTGCCAGCAGCGACAACAGGGGCATCTGGGAAAAACTGTTTTTT. J is TRBJ1-4 and V is TRBV6-1; 7 bases line up with TRBD1. CDR1 MNHNS and CDR2 SASEGT come from the germline V gene. The CDR3 consists of 15 residues. V trimming: 6 bases; J trimming: 8 bases; junction bases outside the gene matches: 12.

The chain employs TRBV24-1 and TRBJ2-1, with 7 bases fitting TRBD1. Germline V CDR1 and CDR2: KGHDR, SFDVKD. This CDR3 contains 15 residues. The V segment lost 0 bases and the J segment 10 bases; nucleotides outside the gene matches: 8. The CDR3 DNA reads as TGTGCCACCAGTGATTTGCCCGGCAGGGGACAGGAGCAGTTCTTC. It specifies CATSDLPGRGQEQFF.

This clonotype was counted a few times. The chain's CDR3 is CASSGGSTQYF. The CDR3 nucleotides are TGCGCCAGCAGCGGCGGTTCTACGCAGTATTTT. This rearrangement joins TRBV5-1 to TRBJ2-3; D unresolved. Trimming stripped 4 bases from V and 8 bases from J, with 8 bases between. The CDR3 length is 11 residues. Germline CDR1 and CDR2: SGHRS and YFSETQ.

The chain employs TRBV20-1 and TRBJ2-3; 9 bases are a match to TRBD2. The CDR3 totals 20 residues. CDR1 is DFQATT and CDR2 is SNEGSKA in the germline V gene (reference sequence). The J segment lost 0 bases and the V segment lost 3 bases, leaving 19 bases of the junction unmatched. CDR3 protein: CSARGSGWIATSGSTDTQYF. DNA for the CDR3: TGCAGTGCTAGGGGGTCAGGGTGGATAGCGACTAGCGGTAGCACAGATACGCAGTATTTT.

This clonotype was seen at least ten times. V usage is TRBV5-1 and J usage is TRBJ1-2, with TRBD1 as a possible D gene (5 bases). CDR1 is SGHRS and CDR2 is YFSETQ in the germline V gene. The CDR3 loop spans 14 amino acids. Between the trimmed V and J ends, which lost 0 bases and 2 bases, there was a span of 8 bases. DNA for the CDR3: TGCGCCAGCAGCTTGGTACAGGAAAACTATGGCTACACCTTC. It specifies CASSLVQENYGYTF.

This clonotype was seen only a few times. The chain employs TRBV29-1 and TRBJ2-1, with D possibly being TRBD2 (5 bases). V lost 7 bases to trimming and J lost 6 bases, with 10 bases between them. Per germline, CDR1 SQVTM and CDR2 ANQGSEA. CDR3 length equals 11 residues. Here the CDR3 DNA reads TGCAGCGGGTGGGAGAGCAATGAGCAGTTCTTC. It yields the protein CSGWESNEQFF.

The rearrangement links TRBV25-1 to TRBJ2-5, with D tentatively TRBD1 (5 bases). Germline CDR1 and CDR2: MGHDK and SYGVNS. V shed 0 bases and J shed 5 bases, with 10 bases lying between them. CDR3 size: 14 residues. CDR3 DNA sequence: TGTGCCAGCAGTGAATATGGAAGGGGCGAGACCCAGTACTTC. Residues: CASSEYGRGETQYF.

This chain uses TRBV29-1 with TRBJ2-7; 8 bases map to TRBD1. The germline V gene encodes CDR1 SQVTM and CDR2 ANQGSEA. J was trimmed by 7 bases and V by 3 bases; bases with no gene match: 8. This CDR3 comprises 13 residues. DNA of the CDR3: TGCAGCGTTGAGACAGGGGCTGGTCGGGAGCAGTACTTC. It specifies CSVETGAGREQYF.